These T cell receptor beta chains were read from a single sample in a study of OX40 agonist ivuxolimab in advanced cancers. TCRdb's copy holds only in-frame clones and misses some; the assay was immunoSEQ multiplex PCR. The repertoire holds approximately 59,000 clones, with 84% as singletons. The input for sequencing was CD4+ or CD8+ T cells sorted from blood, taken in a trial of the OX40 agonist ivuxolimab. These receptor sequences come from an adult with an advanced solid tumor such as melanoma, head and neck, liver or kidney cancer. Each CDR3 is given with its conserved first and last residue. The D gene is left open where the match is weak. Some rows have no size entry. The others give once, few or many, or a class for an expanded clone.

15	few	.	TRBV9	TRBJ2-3	CASSVDAGTEDTQYF	TGTGCCAGCAGCGTAGATGCAGGGACCGAGGATACGCAGTATTTT
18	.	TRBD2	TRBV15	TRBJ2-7	CATSRDRRLAGVAYEQYF	TGTGCCACCAGCAGAGATCGAAGACTAGCGGGAGTTGCCTACGAGCAGTACTTC
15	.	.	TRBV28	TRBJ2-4	CASSLWGGRENIQYF	TGTGCCAGCAGTTTATGGGGGGGGCGGGAAAACATTCAGTACTTC
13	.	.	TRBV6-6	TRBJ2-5	CASSTGRQETQYF	TGTGCCAGCAGCACGGGACGACAAGAGACCCAGTACTTC
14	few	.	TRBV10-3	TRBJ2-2	CAISERRTDGELFF	TGTGCCATCAGTGAGAGACGGACGGACGGGGAGCTGTTTTTT
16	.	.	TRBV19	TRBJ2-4	CASSIGAGDTKNIQYF	TGTGCCAGTAGTATAGGGGCAGGTGATACAAAAAACATTCAGTACTTC
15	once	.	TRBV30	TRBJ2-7	CAWSPRGSASYEQYF	TGTGCCTGGAGTCCTCGGGGTAGCGCTTCCTACGAGCAGTACTTC
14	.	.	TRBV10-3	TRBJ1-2	CAISGEGTNYGYTF	TGTGCCATCAGTGGCGAGGGGACTAACTATGGCTACACCTTC
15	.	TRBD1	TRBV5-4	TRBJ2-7	CASSLKGQGAGEQYF	TGTGCCAGCAGCTTGAAGGGACAGGGGGCGGGCGAGCAGTACTTC
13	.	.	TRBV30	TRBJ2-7	CAWSKDSSYEQYF	TGTGCCTGGAGCAAGGACAGCTCCTACGAGCAGTACTTC
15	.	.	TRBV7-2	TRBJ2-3	CASSSPGKFTDTQYF	TGTGCCAGCAGCTCCCCCGGGAAATTCACAGATACGCAGTATTTT
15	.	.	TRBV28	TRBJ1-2	CASRRMSADNYGYTF	TGTGCCAGCAGGAGGATGAGTGCGGATAACTATGGCTACACCTTC
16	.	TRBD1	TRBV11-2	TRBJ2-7	CASSLPLGRGPGEQYF	TGTGCCAGCAGCTTGCCTCTTGGCAGGGGGCCAGGGGAGCAGTACTTC
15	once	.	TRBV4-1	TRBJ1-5	CASSQADYSNQPQHF	TGCGCCAGCAGCCAAGCGGATTATAGCAATCAGCCCCAGCATTTT
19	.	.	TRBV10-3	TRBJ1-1	CAISDLGERAQTMSTEAFF	TGTGCCATCAGTGATTTGGGAGAGAGGGCACAGACGATGAGCACTGAAGCTTTCTTT
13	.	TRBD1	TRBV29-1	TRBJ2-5	CSVLTGASETQYF	TGCAGCGTTCTGACAGGGGCGTCAGAGACCCAGTACTTC
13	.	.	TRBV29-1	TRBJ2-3	CSAKKALEDTQYF	TGCAGCGCTAAAAAGGCATTGGAAGATACGCAGTATTTT
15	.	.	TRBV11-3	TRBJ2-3	CASSLGGQQFDTQYF	TGTGCCAGCAGCTTGGGTGGACAGCAATTCGATACGCAGTATTTT
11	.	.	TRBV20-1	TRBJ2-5	CSARVGETQYF	TGCAGTGCTAGGGTGGGTGAGACCCAGTACTTC
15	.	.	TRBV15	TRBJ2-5	CATSRDGGQLETQYF	TGTGCCACCAGCAGAGATGGAGGACAGTTAGAGACCCAGTACTTC
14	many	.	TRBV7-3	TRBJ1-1	CASSLGTGAGEAFF	TGTGCCAGCAGCTTAGGGACCGGTGCCGGGGAAGCTTTCTTT
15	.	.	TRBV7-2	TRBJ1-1	CASTYNHGKGAEAFF	TGTGCCAGCACCTACAACCACGGGAAGGGGGCTGAAGCTTTCTTT
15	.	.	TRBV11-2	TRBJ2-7	CASSQVPGATYEQYF	TGTGCCAGCAGTCAGGTTCCCGGGGCGACCTACGAGCAGTACTTC
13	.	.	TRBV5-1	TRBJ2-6	CASSVGGANVLTF	TGCGCCAGCAGCGTTGGTGGGGCCAACGTCCTGACTTTC
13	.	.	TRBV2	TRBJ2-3	CASSVYKGDTQYF	TGTGCCAGCAGTGTTTATAAGGGAGATACGCAGTATTTT
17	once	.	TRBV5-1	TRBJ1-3	CASSLAPPGHSGNTIYF	TGCGCCAGCAGCTTGGCGCCCCCAGGGCATTCTGGAAACACCATATATTTT
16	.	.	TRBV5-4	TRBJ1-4	CASSDRTGSEGEKLFF	TGTGCCAGCAGCGACCGTACAGGGTCGGAAGGTGAAAAACTGTTTTTT
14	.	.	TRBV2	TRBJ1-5	CASNFVGRGQPQHF	TGTGCCAGTAATTTCGTAGGGAGGGGGCAGCCCCAGCATTTT
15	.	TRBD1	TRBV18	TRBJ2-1	CASSLQQGATSEQFF	TGTGCCAGCTCACTCCAACAGGGGGCAACGTCTGAGCAGTTCTTC
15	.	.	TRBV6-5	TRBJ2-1	CASSLTGGRINERFF	TGTGCCAGCAGCCTCACAGGTGGTAGAATCAATGAGCGGTTCTTC
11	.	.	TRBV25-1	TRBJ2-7	CASSESREQYF	TGTGCCAGCAGTGAGTCGCGGGAGCAGTACTTC
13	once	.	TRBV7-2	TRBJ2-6	CASSHPGANVLTF	TGTGCCAGCAGCCACCCTGGGGCCAACGTCCTGACTTTC
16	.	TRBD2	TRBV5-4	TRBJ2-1	CASSLPSGGSYNEQFF	TGTGCCAGCAGCCTACCTAGCGGGGGCTCCTACAATGAGCAGTTCTTC
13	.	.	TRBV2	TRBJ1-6	CASRSQGRSPLHF	TGTGCCAGCAGGTCCCAGGGAAGATCACCCCTCCACTTT
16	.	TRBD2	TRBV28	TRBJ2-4	CASSPAAGEDKNIQYF	TGTGCCAGCAGTCCCGCAGCGGGAGAGGACAAAAACATTCAGTACTTC
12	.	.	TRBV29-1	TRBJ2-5	CSVGDIGETQYF	TGCAGCGTGGGGGACATTGGGGAGACCCAGTACTTC
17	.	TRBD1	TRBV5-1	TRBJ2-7	CASSRDRGQPNSYEQYF	TGCGCCAGCAGCCGGGACAGGGGGCAACCGAACTCCTACGAGCAGTACTTC
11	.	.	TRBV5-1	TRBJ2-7	CASRGGYEQYF	TGCGCCAGCAGAGGGGGATACGAGCAGTACTTC
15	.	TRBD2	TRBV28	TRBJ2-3	CASSLPSGLTDTQYF	TGTGCCAGCAGTTTGCCTAGCGGGCTCACAGATACGCAGTATTTT
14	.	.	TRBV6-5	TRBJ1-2	CASSYSWVNYGYTF	TGTGCCAGCAGTTACTCTTGGGTTAACTATGGCTACACCTTC
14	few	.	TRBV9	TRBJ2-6	CASSVGGGYGVLTF	TGTGCCAGCAGCGTAGGGGGAGGCTACGGCGTCCTGACTTTC
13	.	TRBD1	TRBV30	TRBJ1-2	CAWHRTGKPGYTF	TGTGCCTGGCACCGGACAGGGAAACCTGGCTACACCTTC
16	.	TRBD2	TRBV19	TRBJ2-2	CASSPQAGVLLGELFF	TGTGCCTCCTCACCCCAAGCGGGGGTTCTCCTTGGGGAGCTGTTTTTT
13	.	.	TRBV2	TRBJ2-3	CASSEQETDTQYF	TGTGCCAGCAGTGAACAGGAAACAGATACGCAGTATTTT
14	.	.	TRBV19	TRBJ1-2	CASSITQGGYGYTF	TGTGCCAGTAGTATAACACAGGGAGGCTATGGCTACACCTTC
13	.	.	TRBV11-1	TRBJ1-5	CASSRSSNQPQHF	TGTGCCAGCAGCCGATCAAGCAATCAGCCCCAGCATTTT
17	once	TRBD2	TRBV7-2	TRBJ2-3	CASSQLAGGRSTDTQYF	TGTGCCAGCAGCCAGCTAGCGGGGGGTCGGAGCACAGATACGCAGTATTTT
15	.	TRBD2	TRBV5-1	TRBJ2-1	CARRLAGGSYNEQFF	TGCGCCAGGAGACTAGCGGGAGGGTCCTACAATGAGCAGTTCTTC
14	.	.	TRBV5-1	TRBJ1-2	CASSPGGRVYGYTF	TGCGCCAGCAGTCCCGGCGGCAGGGTATATGGCTACACCTTC
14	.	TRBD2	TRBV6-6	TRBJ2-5	CASSQAGEGETQYF	TGTGCCAGCAGTCAAGCGGGAGAAGGGGAGACCCAGTACTTC
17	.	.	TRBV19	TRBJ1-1	CASKSRRAGKGNTEAFF	TGTGCCAGTAAATCACGCAGGGCGGGTAAGGGGAACACTGAAGCTTTCTTT
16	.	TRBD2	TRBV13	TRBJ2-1	CASSSGLAGVGSEQFF	TGTGCCAGCAGCTCGGGACTAGCGGGAGTGGGCAGTGAGCAGTTCTTC
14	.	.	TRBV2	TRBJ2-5	CASSVGLIQETQYF	TGTGCCAGCAGTGTAGGTTTGATACAAGAGACCCAGTACTTC
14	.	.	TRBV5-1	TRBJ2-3	CASRKGIGTDTQYF	TGCGCCAGCAGGAAGGGGATTGGGACAGATACGCAGTATTTT
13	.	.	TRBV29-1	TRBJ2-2	CSVALINTGELFF	TGCAGCGTTGCACTTATAAACACCGGGGAGCTGTTTTTT